The 20 T cell receptor beta chains reported below all come from one sample, sequenced in a study of blood T cell repertoires in COVID-19. Measured with immunoSEQ multiplex PCR; TCRdb has only the in-frame clones, and not every one. There are more than 200,000 clones in the sample; just over 85% occur only once, and 5.9% lies in the top ten. Sample: peripheral blood. The receptors here all came from a man at least 80 years old with acute or convalescent COVID-19.

This clone has only a few counts. This sequence joins TRBV27 and TRBJ2-4; the D is unclear. V lost 8 bases and J lost 8, with 10 bases in between. The germline V gene has CDR1 MNHEY and CDR2 SMNVEV (reference sequence). The CDR3 consists of 11 residues. The CDR3 loop reads CASYTKDIQYF. CDR3 bases: TGTGCCAGCTATACTAAGGACATTCAGTACTTC.

V and J are TRBV5-6 and TRBJ1-1; the match to TRBD1 covers 12 bases. The germline V gene has CDR1 SGHDT and CDR2 YYEEEE. Trimming at V came to 0 bases and at J to 5 bases, leaving 2 bases not matched to a gene. The length of the CDR3 is 15 residues. CDR3 DNA sequence: TGTGCCAGCAGCTTGGGGGACAGGGGGCTAACTGAAGCTTTCTTT. This gives the protein CASSLGDRGLTEAFF.

V is TRBV7-2 and J is TRBJ2-1; D unclear. Per germline, CDR1 SGHTA and CDR2 FQGNSA. This CDR3 comprises 14 residues. The V gene lost 9 bases and the J gene lost 8 bases, with 20 bases spanning the gap. CDR3 amino acids: CASLRVAGYDEQFF. The CDR3 DNA reads TGTGCCAGTCTGAGAGTAGCTGGTTATGATGAGCAGTTCTTC. Drawing the rest from reference TRBV7-2 and TRBJ2-1, the complete variable domain is GAGVSQSPSNKVTEKGKDVELRCDPISGHTALYWYRQSLGQGLEFLIYFQGNSAPDKSGLPSDRFSAERTGGSVSTLTIQRTQQEDSAVYLCASLRVAGYDEQFFGPGTRLTVL.

This chain connects TRBV19 to TRBJ2-2, with 11 positions matching TRBD1. Trimming at V came to 7 bases and at J to 4 bases, leaving 8 bases not matched to a gene. The CDR3 consists of 16 residues. CDR1 and CDR2 from the germline V gene are LNHDA and SQIVND (reference sequence). CDR3: CASTFPGTGGTGELFF. CDR3 nucleotides: TGTGCCAGTACTTTTCCCGGGACAGGGGGCACCGGGGAGCTGTTTTTT.

Remarks on this clone: Other DNA sequences in the sample encode the same CDR3. V usage is TRBV6-5 and J usage is TRBJ1-2; tentatively, D is TRBD1 (5 bases). V gave up 6 bases and J gave up 4 bases, with 9 bases separating them. The CDR3 spans 12 residues. Germline CDR1 MNHEY, CDR2 SVGAGI. CDR3 DNA: TGTGCCAGCAGCCGCGGGGGCTATGGCTACACCTTC. Its translation: CASSRGGYGYTF.

The chain carries TRBV5-1 and TRBJ2-3; 7 positions match TRBD2. CDR1 and CDR2 (germline): SGHRS, YFSETQ. Trimming took 4 bases from V and 6 from J; bases not matched to a gene: 2. The CDR3 is 12 residues long. This CDR3 is CASSPGGDTQYF. In DNA form, the CDR3 reads TGCGCCAGCAGCCCCGGGGGGGATACGCAGTATTTT.

J is TRBJ1-1 and V is TRBV5-6, with D possibly TRBD1 on 6 matching bases. Germline CDR1 and CDR2: SGHDT and YYEEEE. Trimming left V 4 bases short and J 5 bases short, with 15 bases between. The CDR3 covers 14 residues. The CDR3 DNA follows: TGTGCCAGCAGCCTGGGGCAGGGGATGACTGAAGCTTTCTTT. The encoded protein is CASSLGQGMTEAFF.

The rearrangement uses TRBV19 and TRBJ1-2; 7 nucleotides agree with TRBD1. CDR3 length equals 14 residues. V was clipped by 3 bases and J by 3 bases; unmatched bases: 4. Germline V gene lookup returns CDR1 LNHDA and CDR2 SQIVND (reference sequence). CDR3 in amino acids: CASSIIDRDYGYTF. DNA of the CDR3: TGTGCCAGTAGTATTATTGACAGGGACTATGGCTACACCTTC.

The DNA for the CDR3 is TGTGCCAGCAGCTTGCAAGCGGGAGAGGAAAATGAGCAGTTCTTC. It specifies CASSLQAGEENEQFF. The V and J genes are TRBV11-2 and TRBJ2-1; 8 bases match TRBD2. This CDR3 region has 15 residues. Germline CDR1 and CDR2: SGHAT and FQNNGV. The V gene end was trimmed by 3 bases and the J gene end by 7 bases; junction bases not matched to a gene: 8.

The CDR3 region is CASSRWPEGLAGGPITDTQYF. CDR3 nucleotides: TGCGCCAGCAGTCGATGGCCGGAGGGACTAGCGGGAGGGCCGATCACAGATACGCAGTATTTT. The J gene is TRBJ2-3, the V gene TRBV23-1, with 16 bases lining up with TRBD2. Being an ORF, TRBV23-1 has a function that is uncertain. CDR3 length: 21 amino acids. The ends lost 4 bases at V and 2 bases at J; junction bases unmatched: 15.

The genes are TRBV30 and TRBJ2-1; D ambiguous. Germline V lookup: CDR1 GTSNPN, CDR2 SVGIG (reference sequence). CDR3 length: 13 residues. V gave up 3 bases and J gave up 2 bases, with 8 bases separating them. The CDR3 reads CAWSFTTYNEQFF. The CDR3 DNA sequence: TGTGCCTGGAGCTTCACTACCTACAATGAGCAGTTCTTC.

The chain recombines TRBV24-1 with TRBJ2-1, with no clear D. Deletions cut 4 bases from V and 3 bases from J, with 6 bases between. The CDR3 is made up of 13 amino acids. Germline V gene sequence: CDR1 KGHDR, CDR2 SFDVKD. The CDR3 nucleotides are TGTGCCACCAGTGAGGCAGGCTACAATGAGCAGTTCTTC. It is translated as CATSEAGYNEQFF.

The chain couples TRBV6-2 or TRBV6-3 to TRBJ2-7; D not resolved. The germline V gene has CDR1 MNHEY and CDR2 SVGEGT. CDR3 size: 13 residues. Trimming cost V 2 bases and J 3 bases, with 8 bases left between them. This CDR3 is CASSYMSLYEQYV. In nucleotides, the CDR3 is TGTGCCAGCAGTTACATGTCACTCTACGAGCAGTACGTC.

The chain carries TRBV18 and TRBJ2-1, with D uncertain. The CDR3 has 12 residues. V lost 3 bases to trimming and J lost 7 bases, with 7 bases between them. Looked up from germline, CDR1 is KGHSH and CDR2 is LQKENI. CDR3 amino acids: CASSPLMNEQFF. CDR3 nucleotide sequence: TGTGCCAGCTCACCCCTAATGAATGAGCAGTTCTTC.

The CDR3 region has the DNA TGTGCCAGCAGCTGGAGGACAGGGTGGGACACCGGGGAGCTGTTTTTT. As protein: CASSWRTGWDTGELFF. V is TRBV5-6 and J is TRBJ2-2; 8 nucleotides match TRBD1. CDR3 length: 16 residues. V shed 3 bases, J shed 3 bases, and the junction held 7 bases outside the gene matches. Germline CDR1 is SGHDT and CDR2 is YYEEEE.

The chain employs TRBV6-5 and TRBJ1-5; 7 bases fit TRBD1. Trimming removed 2 bases from V and 3 bases from J; junction bases left unmatched: 4. Germline V gene data show CDR1 as MNHEY and CDR2 as SVGAGI. The CDR3 runs 15 residues. This chain's CDR3 is CASSYRRGPNQPQHF. The DNA for the CDR3 is TGTGCCAGCAGTTACAGGAGGGGGCCCAATCAGCCCCAGCATTTT.

A few counts support this clone. The J gene is TRBJ2-7, the V gene TRBV11-1, with 7 bases aligning to TRBD1. The CDR3 has 14 residues. Germline trimming cut 6 bases from V and 5 bases from J; bases unmatched to any gene: 10. Germline V CDR1 and CDR2: SGHAT, FQDESV (reference sequence). The CDR3 nucleotides are TGTGCCAGCAGTCCTAGGGGGCTAGCCCACGAGCAGTACTTC. Translation: CASSPRGLAHEQYF.

This chain joins TRBV10-3 and TRBJ1-6; the D is unclear. Trimming left V 3 bases short and J 3 bases short, with 9 bases between. Germline V gene sequence: CDR1 ENHRY, CDR2 SYGVKD. CDR3 length: 15 amino acids. CDR3 amino acids: CAISEREDYNSPLHF. The CDR3 nucleotides read TGTGCCATCAGTGAACGGGAGGACTATAATTCACCCCTCCACTTT.

This chain connects TRBV12-3 or TRBV12-4 to TRBJ1-2; a possible D gene is TRBD1 (6 bases). V shed 8 bases and J shed 4 bases, with 14 bases lying between them. The CDR3 loop spans 13 amino acids. This CDR3 reads CASSPGHIYGYTF. The CDR3 coding sequence is TGTGCCAGCTCCCCGGGACACATCTATGGCTACACCTTC.

This chain connects TRBV18 to TRBJ1-1; TRBD1 aligns across 7 bases. This CDR3 is 14 amino acids long. From germline, CDR1 is KGHSH and CDR2 LQKENI. The junction had 4 bases not matched to a gene; V was cut back by 6 bases and J by 0 bases. The CDR3 DNA reads as TGTGCCAGCTCGAGACAGGGACTGAACACTGAAGCTTTCTTT. It encodes CASSRQGLNTEAFF.